This TCR beta chain is from a study of T cell clonality in common variable immunodeficiency (dated by TCRdb to about 2015). The trim is 8 bases for V and 2 bases for J, with a gap of 14 bases between the germline ends. Via the germline V gene, CDR1 is SGHTA and CDR2 FQGTGA. The CDR3 runs 14 residues from the cysteine to the phenylalanine. The DNA covers only part of the CDR3, 33 bases in frame from base 1. As concerns this clone: Its specific antigen is unknown. The read ends 3 residues early relative to the CDR3; the germline J gene fills the gap.

CVID samples and control samples contributed equivalent amounts of genomic DNA as sequencing input. For every sample, a 60 bp segment covering the rearranged TCRbeta CDR3 region was amplified and then sequenced. The immunoSEQ assay, a bias-corrected multiplex PCR combined with high-throughput sequencing, was used to amplify TCRbeta. The paper's data handling went like this. Each unique nucleotide sequence was treated as a clone and annotated with V, D and J genes, copy number and frequency. Sequences were labeled productive if in frame, and non-productive if out of frame or containing stop codons. As previously described, clonality was computed from Shannon's entropy. Mean CDR3 Kyte-Doolittle hydropathy was derived from the predicted amino acid sequences of productive clones. Hierarchical clustering of scaled V gene usage was performed with the R hclust function using Manhattan distance and complete linkage. Clone sharing by CDR3 amino acid sequence was assessed by resampling 12 repertoires per group over 100 rounds. The repertoires were screened for 55 to 75 published EBV-specific TCRbeta sequences and a few hundred published CMV-specific TCRbeta sequences. Analysis left out a couple of CVID samples that produced under 10,000 sequences, so approximately 40 CVID repertoires remained. TCRdb took this table from immuneACCESS and kept in-frame rearrangements with V and J called. Such tables lack part of the clones; where checked against another copy, unresolved V genes explain under half of the gap, and the rest is unexplained. The DNA gave D and trimming, while V, J and clone size come from that table. The table gives roughly 25,000 clones for this sample, with none occurring only once. The ten largest clones take up approximately 24% of the sample.

Study-level results and caveats: Healthy controls shared more TCRbeta clones with each other than CVID subjects shared among themselves (p < 0.0001). Reportedly, TCRbeta sequences from CVID had fewer deletions and N-nucleotide insertions, and highly modified clones with 13 or more V deletions were absent from CVID. Although equal DNA input was used, an average of roughly 80,000 unique sequences per sample was obtained for controls, compared with around 32,000 for CVID samples. Compared with healthy controls, CVID subjects showed increased TCRbeta clonality (t-test p = 0.018), a feature most characteristic of about a third of subjects. Correlations of repertoire features with clinical complications were constrained by heterogeneity among patients within the CVID cohort. According to the authors, figuring out what caused the increased clonality in CVID would require sequencing the repertoires of T cell subpopulations.

Standard criteria, namely reduction of serum IgG, IgA and/or IgM below the normal range together with specific antibody deficiency, were applied for the diagnosis of CVID. There were about 45 subjects in the CVID group (roughly 30 male and about 15 female), ranging in age from roughly 9 to 64 years, with a mean age of around 40. Most CVID patients and most healthy controls were of Caucasian heritage. At the time of study participation, every CVID subject had been on replacement immunoglobulin therapy for one year or longer. At blood collection, none of the CVID subjects was ill or on immunomodulatory or immunosuppressive medication. From each donor, 5 to 8 ml of heparinized peripheral whole blood was collected. TCRbeta CDR3 repertoires were sequenced from genomic DNA of adults with common variable immune deficiency (CVID) and healthy adult controls. Diluted blood was density-centrifuged over Hypaque 1077 or Ficoll-Paque to isolate peripheral blood mononuclear cells. Genomic DNA was extracted from unsorted mononuclear cells by Qiagen column purification or by a centrifugation-based method.

The TCR was taken from a human donor with common variable immunodeficiency. Sample: peripheral blood mononuclear cells. This sequence uses TRBV7-3 and TRBJ2-3, with no confidently assigned D gene. The CDR3 protein sequence reads: CASRVGATTDTQYF. The covered CDR3 bases are TGTGCCAGCCGAGTTGGAGCGACCACAGATACG.